This T cell receptor (beta chain) was found in a study of CD8 T cells in ankylosing spondylitis (TCRdb year 2017). For the study in its entirety: The study profiled T cell receptor beta repertoires in healthy donors and ankylosing spondylitis patients to find disease-linked TCR variants. The full study cohort comprised about 25 ankylosing spondylitis patients and roughly 110 healthy donors. Samples of peripheral blood were taken, and for ankylosing spondylitis patients, synovial fluid was collected as well. Study-wide conclusions, independent of this receptor: A TCR beta motif made up of several highly homologous amino acid variants appeared to be characteristic of blood from ankylosing spondylitis patients. The disease-linked clones showed a CD8+ phenotype and occurred at relatively low frequencies in peripheral blood. Some motif variants were previously reported in synovial fluid and blood of reactive arthritis patients, suggesting common disease-initiation mechanisms. Significant enrichment of the disease-linked clones was reported in matched synovial fluid samples from ankylosing spondylitis patients.

A word on this clonotype: Its antigen is currently not known. It has no much larger one-base neighbor in the sample; base qualities were not kept.

The sequencer listed for this sample is Illumina HiSeq 2500. TCR beta libraries were prepared by quantitative 5'-RACE with molecular barcodes. In the authors' own workflow: To identify disease-linked TCR variants, a new computational method was used, one built on a probabilistic model of VDJ rearrangement. Using fastp at Q25 and MiXCR, TCRdb reprocessed the public reads and kept productive beta chains. Rows with a matching CDR3 protein are joined into one entry that keeps the most common DNA and genes. TCRdb, rather than the study authors, made the V and J calls. Recorded for this sample are approximately 290,000 distinct CDR3 sequences; around 21% of them occurred a single time. About 3.7% of the sample rests with the top ten. The CDR3, cysteine through phenylalanine, is 13 amino acids long. Only the CDR3 DNA is retained, 39 bases long and in frame from the first base. CDR1 and CDR2, per the germline V gene, are MDHEN and SYDVKM. Trimming removed 6 bases from V and 0 bases from J, leaving 9 bases between the germline ends.

The sequenced sample consisted of blood, either unsorted or a sorted T cell fraction (not recorded which). Here the chain combines TRBV28 and TRBJ2-7, with the D gene not clear enough to name. This TCR was sampled from a female donor with ankylosing spondylitis or in good health (not recorded which). The encoded CDR3 is CASSRLISYEQYF. The nucleotides read TGTGCCAGCAGCCGCCTCATCTCCTACGAGCAGTACTTC.